These 21 T cell receptor beta chains were sequenced from one sample in a study. Cells sorted as Tregs were CD4+, CD25+ and CD127-/low. TCRdb analysed the 5' RACE reads with MiXCR anew, one entry per CDR3 protein. The sample contains 35,000 to 45,000 distinct CDR3 sequences, 22% of which appear only once. Sequenced input: Tregs sorted from a lymph node. Every receptor here comes from a female donor with breast cancer.

Of note for this clonotype: A read error may be the cause here, since a much bigger clone is one base away. The chain recombines TRBV24-1 with TRBJ2-1, with D maybe TRBD1 (6 bases). The CDR3 length is 14 residues. Germline CDR1 reads KGHDR; CDR2 reads SFDVKD. CDR3 sequence (DNA): TGTACCACCAGTGACCGGGACATCCTCAATGAGCAGTTCTTC. It encodes CTTSDRDILNEQFF.

V is TRBV27 and J is TRBJ2-1; the match to TRBD2 covers 9 bases. V was clipped by 5 bases and J by 7 bases; unmatched bases: 9. The CDR3 extends over 15 amino acids. Germline-derived CDR1 and CDR2 are MNHEY and SMNVEV (reference sequence). In DNA form, the CDR3 reads TGTGCCAGCAGTCGATTAGCGGGAGTCGCGAATGAGCAGTTCTTC. Residues: CASSRLAGVANEQFF.

This clonotype was detected a few times. The J gene is TRBJ2-7, the V gene TRBV9, with 10 bases aligning to TRBD1. The J segment lost 7 bases and the V segment lost 0 bases, leaving 7 bases of the junction unmatched. CDR1 is SGDLS and CDR2 is YYNGEE in the germline V gene. The CDR3 consists of 15 residues. CDR3 protein: CASSVGGQGTGEQYF. DNA for the CDR3: TGTGCCAGCAGCGTAGGGGGACAGGGGACAGGGGAGCAGTACTTC.

The V and J genes are TRBV6-1 and TRBJ2-7; 9 positions match TRBD1. The CDR3 covers 16 residues. Per germline, CDR1 MNHNS and CDR2 SASEGT. With V trimmed by 4 bases and J by 3 bases, 10 bases remained unmatched. The CDR3 DNA is TGTGCCAGCAGTGTCGGGGCGACAGGGGGATTCTACGAGCAGTACTTC. Its translation is CASSVGATGGFYEQYF.

This chain joins TRBV7-8 and TRBJ1-5; D is ambiguous. With 2 bases removed from V and 0 bases from J, the gap between germline ends came to 14 bases. The CDR3 consists of 17 residues. Germline V CDR1 and CDR2: SGHVS, FQNEAQ. CDR3 in amino acids: CASSLLELRYSNQPQHF. The CDR3, as DNA: TGTGCCAGCAGCTTATTGGAGTTGCGTTATAGCAATCAGCCCCAGCATTTT.

Turning to this clonotype: One base away lies a much larger clone, so this may be a sequencing read error. The J gene is TRBJ2-3, the V gene TRBV20-1; 7 bases agree with TRBD1. Germline lookup yields CDR1 DFQATT and CDR2 SNEGSKA (reference sequence). The CDR3 is 12 residues long. Trimming removed 6 bases from V and 4 bases from J; junction bases left unmatched: 4. The CDR3 DNA follows: TGCAGTGCACGTACAGGGGCAGATACGCAGTATTTT. This gives the protein CSARTGADTQYF.

To note about this clonotype: No conserved phenylalanine or tryptophan ends this CDR3, so it is likely a read error. The gene calls are TRBV2 and TRBJ2-1; D ambiguous. CDR1 is SNHLY, CDR2 FYNNEI, per germline. With 4 bases removed from V and 7 bases from J, the gap between germline ends came to 14 bases. This CDR3 has 14 amino acids. CDR3 DNA: TGTGCCAGCAGTGGGGTCCTGGGTGGGAATGAGCAGTTCTCC. Protein product: CASSGVLGGNEQFS.

With respect to this clonotype: A single base separates this from a much larger clone, so it may be a read error. The CDR3 sequence is CTSSVTGRLNEQFF. The CDR3 DNA follows: TGTACCAGCAGCGTGACGGGTCGACTGAATGAGCAGTTCTTC. The genes are TRBV9 and TRBJ2-1; D call uncertain. Germline CDR1 reads SGDLS; CDR2 reads YYNGEE. The CDR3 extends over 14 amino acids.

The rearrangement joins TRBV6-5 to TRBJ2-7; D may be TRBD1 or TRBD2 (5 bases each). V lost 8 bases and J lost 0, with 14 bases in between. CDR1 is MNHEY, CDR2 SVGAGI, per germline. The CDR3 sequence is 14 residues long. The CDR3 nucleotides are TGTGCCAGCGGGGGACGGGCGAGCTCCTACGAGCAGTACTTC. This gives the protein CASGGRASSYEQYF.

At least ten counts were recorded for this clonotype. The genes are TRBV28 and TRBJ2-7, with D tentatively TRBD2 (5 bases). Germline loops: CDR1 MDHEN, CDR2 SYDVKM. There are 14 residues in the CDR3. V was pared by 3 bases and J by 2 bases, with 11 bases between. The CDR3 DNA follows: TGTGCCAGCAGTTTGGTAGCGTATGCCTACGAGCAGTACTTC. As protein: CASSLVAYAYEQYF.

CDR3 DNA: TGCGCCAGCAGCTGGGTGGCGGGAGGGCCCTACAATGAGCAGTTCTTC. Translated: CASSWVAGGPYNEQFF. The V call is TRBV5-1, the J call TRBJ2-1, with 9 bases matching TRBD2. This CDR3 spans 16 amino acids. V dropped 3 bases and J dropped 2; count of bases not matched to a gene: 6. Germline CDR1 SGHRS, CDR2 YFSETQ. The full variable domain, rest sourced from reference TRBV5-1 and TRBJ2-1, is KAGVTQTPRYLIKTRGQQVTLSCSPISGHRSVSWYQQTPGQGLQFLFEYFSETQRNKGNFPGRFSGRQFSNSRSEMNVSTLELGDSALYLCASSWVAGGPYNEQFFGPGTRLTVL.

The chain has TRBV12-3 or TRBV12-4 and TRBJ2-7; D ambiguous. The CDR3 totals 13 residues. V was clipped by 6 bases and J by 0 bases, with 9 bases between them. CDR3 loop: CASSPWSSYEQYF. The CDR3 nucleotides are TGTGCCAGCAGCCCATGGAGCTCCTACGAGCAGTACTTC.

Points on this clonotype: The junction differs from germline at one of its ends, possibly a read error. The rearrangement links TRBV6-1 to TRBJ2-5, with 9 bases lining up with TRBD2. CDR1 is MNHNS and CDR2 is SASEGT in the germline V gene. The CDR3 is 16 residues long. Here the CDR3 reads CASRKTSGPRQETQNF. The CDR3 DNA reads as TGTGCCAGCAGGAAGACTAGCGGCCCCCGGCAAGAGACCCAGAACTTC.

The rearrangement joins TRBV7-2 to TRBJ2-7, with 7 bases that match TRBD2. Germline V gene data show CDR1 as SGHTA and CDR2 as FQGNSA. Losses at the gene ends were 4 bases for V and 0 bases for J; bases not matched to a gene: 9. The CDR3 consists of 16 residues. Here the CDR3 DNA reads TGTGCCAGCAGCTCTAAGACTAGCCTGAGCTCCTACGAGCAGTACTTC. This gives the protein CASSSKTSLSSYEQYF.

This clonotype was observed a handful of times. The rearrangement uses TRBV7-9 and TRBJ1-2; D is perhaps TRBD1 (5 bases). Trimming removed 1 base from V and 4 bases from J, with 10 bases in between. The CDR3 extends over 14 amino acids. Germline CDR1 and CDR2: SEHNR and FQNEAQ (reference sequence). CDR3 in amino acids: CASSLERGSYGYTF. DNA of the CDR3: TGTGCCAGCAGCTTAGAACGGGGGAGCTATGGCTACACCTTC.

The rearrangement links TRBV20-1 to TRBJ1-2; a weak D match, TRBD1 (6 bases). The V and J ends lost 8 bases and 3 bases respectively, with 16 bases between them. Germline V gene lookup returns CDR1 DFQATT and CDR2 SNEGSKA (reference sequence). The CDR3 runs 13 residues. In nucleotides, the CDR3 is TGCAGTACTCCCTGGCAGGGGCACTATGGCTACACCTTC. Translating gives CSTPWQGHYGYTF.

There are a few counts of this clonotype. This chain joins TRBV27 and TRBJ1-6; TRBD1 matches 7 bases. The CDR3 runs 16 residues. Trimming cost V 3 bases and J 0 bases; bases outside gene matches: 2. Germline CDR1 and CDR2: MNHEY and SMNVEV (reference sequence). The CDR3 nucleotides are TGTGCCAGCAGTTTGGGGACAGACTCCTATAATTCACCCCTCCACTTT. Amino acid sequence: CASSLGTDSYNSPLHF.

This clonotype has a count of ten or more. The chain links TRBV27 to TRBJ2-3; 13 bases align to TRBD2. V lost 7 bases and J lost 6; bases outside the gene matches: 7. The germline CDR1 and CDR2 sequences are MNHEY and SMNVEV (reference sequence). CDR3 length: 15 amino acids. CDR3 in amino acids: CASKKLAGGLDTQYF. The DNA for the CDR3 is TGTGCCAGCAAAAAACTAGCGGGAGGGCTGGATACGCAGTATTTT.

This clonotype occurred a few times. The V call is TRBV6-6, the J call TRBJ1-3; unclear D gene. Germline CDR1 is MNHNY and CDR2 is SVGAGI (reference sequence). V was shortened by 11 bases and J by 0 bases, with 11 bases between the two germline ends. The CDR3 has 13 residues. CDR3 loop: CAGCPNSGNTIYF. CDR3 in DNA: TGTGCCGGGTGTCCAAACTCTGGAAACACCATATATTTT.

The chain uses TRBV27 and TRBJ2-7; 10 nucleotides agree with TRBD1. Trimming cost V 5 bases and J 3 bases; bases outside gene matches: 7. Germline V gene lookup returns CDR1 MNHEY and CDR2 SMNVEV (reference sequence). The CDR3 runs 15 residues. The CDR3 protein is CASSPGTGDHYEQYF. In nucleotides, the CDR3 is TGTGCCAGCAGTCCCGGGACAGGGGACCACTACGAGCAGTACTTC.

This clonotype came up many times. V usage is TRBV5-1 and J usage is TRBJ1-1, with 10 positions matching TRBD1. The J segment lost 4 bases and the V segment lost 4 bases, leaving 10 bases of the junction unmatched. The CDR3 consists of 16 residues. CDR1 and CDR2 from the germline V gene are SGHRS and YFSETQ. Here the CDR3 DNA reads TGCGCCAGCAGCCTAGGACAGGGGGGCGGCGTCACTGAAGCTTTCTTT. Protein: CASSLGQGGGVTEAFF. Looking up the rest from reference TRBV5-1 and TRBJ1-1 gives the full variable domain: KAGVTQTPRYLIKTRGQQVTLSCSPISGHRSVSWYQQTPGQGLQFLFEYFSETQRNKGNFPGRFSGRQFSNSRSEMNVSTLELGDSALYLCASSLGQGGGVTEAFFGQGTRLTVV.